The 14 T cell receptor beta chains below were found in one sample sequenced in a study of blood T cell repertoires in COVID-19. Only in-frame clones appear in the TCRdb table, and some are missing; sequencing was by immunoSEQ multiplex PCR. Of 120,000 to 150,000 clones in the sample, approximately 80% were seen once. Input material: peripheral blood. These receptors all come from a human donor with acute or convalescent COVID-19. The donor label of this sample is uncertain.

The chain combines TRBV13 with TRBJ1-1; 7 bases are a match to TRBD1. Losses at the gene ends were 2 bases for V and 5 bases for J; bases not matched to a gene: 8. The CDR3 loop spans 15 amino acids. Germline assignment: CDR1 PRHDT and CDR2 FYEKMQ (reference sequence). The CDR3 sequence: CASSLSRRGTTEAFF. CDR3 sequence (DNA): TGTGCCAGCAGCTTAAGCCGCAGGGGGACGACTGAAGCTTTCTTT.

This clone has only one observation. The V gene is TRBV24-1, the J gene TRBJ2-5; 14 bases map to TRBD2. J lost 7 bases, V lost 3 bases, and 9 bases had no gene match. This CDR3 contains 17 residues. CDR1 is KGHDR, CDR2 SFDVKD, per germline. The CDR3 loop is CATSDPGTSGGVGTQYF. The CDR3 region has the DNA TGTGCCACCAGTGATCCCGGGACTAGCGGGGGAGTGGGGACCCAGTACTTC.

The J gene is TRBJ2-6, the V gene TRBV27; D is perhaps TRBD2 (5 bases). Trimming took 0 bases from V and 2 from J, leaving 14 bases between them. The CDR3 covers 18 residues. Germline V gene lookup returns CDR1 MNHEY and CDR2 SMNVEV (reference sequence). CDR3 sequence: CASSLSGLAGAGANVLTF. The CDR3 DNA is TGTGCCAGCAGTTTATCAGGGTTGGCGGGCGCTGGGGCCAACGTCCTGACTTTC.

The V and J genes are TRBV15 and TRBJ2-1; perhaps TRBD2 as D (6 bases). Trimming stripped 1 base from V and 7 bases from J, with 14 bases between. CDR1 is LNHNV, CDR2 YYDKDF, per germline (reference sequence). The CDR3 consists of 15 residues. CDR3 sequence (DNA): TGTGCCACCAGCAGAGTGCGGGGAGAGGGAAATGAGCAGTTCTTC. It yields the protein CATSRVRGEGNEQFF.

This chain joins TRBV18 and TRBJ2-7, with 11 bases matching TRBD1. The CDR3 sequence is 16 residues long. In germline, CDR1 is KGHSH, CDR2 LQKENI. With V trimmed by 3 bases and J by 5 bases, 9 bases remained unmatched. CDR3 region: CASSPWTGGANDEQYF. CDR3 in DNA: TGTGCCAGCTCACCTTGGACAGGGGGCGCGAACGACGAGCAGTACTTC. The full variable domain, completed using reference TRBV18 and TRBJ2-7, is NAGVMQNPRHLVRRRGQEARLRCSPMKGHSHVYWYRQLPEEGLKFMVYLQKENIIDESGMPKERFSAEFPKEGPSILRIQQVVRGDSAAYFCASSPWTGGANDEQYFGPGTRLTVT.

CDR3 bases: TGCGCCAGCAGCCAAGATTCCGGGGGGAATCAGCCCCAGCATTTT. It codes for CASSQDSGGNQPQHF. V and J are TRBV4-1 and TRBJ1-5; D possibly corresponds to TRBD1 (5 bases). This CDR3 spans 15 amino acids. Trimming took 0 bases from V and 4 from J, leaving 10 bases between them. Looked up from germline, CDR1 is MGHRA and CDR2 is YSYEKL.

The CDR3: CASSKALGRNRGDSPLHF. The CDR3 region has the DNA TGTGCCAGCAGCAAAGCGCTGGGCAGAAACCGGGGAGATTCACCCCTCCACTTT. This sequence joins TRBV21-1 and TRBJ1-6. TRBV21-1 is a pseudogene. The CDR3 extends over 18 amino acids.

The chain couples TRBV9 to TRBJ1-2, with 8 bases lining up with TRBD1. Germline values: CDR1 SGDLS, CDR2 YYNGEE. The CDR3 is 15 amino acids. After removal of 3 bases from V and 3 bases from J, the junction contained 7 bases not matched to a gene. This chain's CDR3 is CASSEGGDRYYGYTF. The DNA of the CDR3 is TGTGCCAGCAGCGAAGGGGGGGACAGGTACTATGGCTACACCTTC. Looking up the rest from reference TRBV9 and TRBJ1-2 gives the full variable domain: DSGVTQTPKHLITATGQRVTLRCSPRSGDLSVYWYQQSLDQGLQFLIQYYNGEERAKGNILERFSAQQFPDLHSELNLSSLELGDSALYFCASSEGGDRYYGYTFGSGTRLTVV.

V gene TRBV4-1 combines with J gene TRBJ1-5; D not resolved. Trimming stripped 0 bases from V and 9 bases from J, with 15 bases between. The CDR3 has 15 residues. Germline V CDR1 and CDR2: MGHRA, YSYEKL. CDR3 residues: CASSQDMTPRLPQHF. Here the CDR3 DNA reads TGCGCCAGCAGCCAAGACATGACACCTCGGTTGCCCCAGCATTTT.

The chain carries TRBV6-5 and TRBJ1-1; tentatively, D is TRBD1 (6 bases). Trimming removed 6 bases from V and 8 bases from J, with 13 bases in between. This CDR3 contains 12 residues. CDR1 MNHEY and CDR2 SVGAGI come from the germline V gene. CDR3 DNA: TGTGCCAGCAGCCCGCTAGGGACAGAAGCTTTCTTT. It translates to CASSPLGTEAFF.

The chain has TRBV7-2 and TRBJ1-1; 8 positions agree with TRBD1. V gave up 5 bases and J gave up 1 base; unmatched junction bases: 0. The CDR3 covers 13 residues. The germline gives CDR1 SGHTA, CDR2 FQGNSA. The CDR3 bases are TGTGCCAGCAGCCAGGGGGCGAACACTGAAGCTTTCTTT. This translates into CASSQGANTEAFF.

The chain recombines TRBV6-6 with TRBJ2-1; D not resolved. The germline V gene has CDR1 MNHNY and CDR2 SVGAGI (reference sequence). Trimming cost V 5 bases and J 0 bases, with 23 bases left between them. The CDR3 has 19 amino acids. CDR3 in amino acids: CASSRMGPGPFSSYNEQFF. DNA of the CDR3: TGTGCCAGCAGTCGGATGGGCCCCGGCCCCTTTAGCTCCTACAATGAGCAGTTCTTC.

The chain employs TRBV15 and TRBJ1-5, with TRBD1 matching over 11 bases. The CDR3 spans 17 residues. Germline V gives CDR1 LNHNV, CDR2 YYDKDF (reference sequence). The V segment lost 5 bases and the J segment 0 bases; nucleotides outside the gene matches: 6. The CDR3 DNA reads as TGTGCCACCAGCGGATCCGGGACAGGGGGTAGCAATCAGCCCCAGCATTTT. This sequence encodes CATSGSGTGGSNQPQHF. The variable domain in full, completed from reference TRBV15 and TRBJ1-5, reads DAMVIQNPRYQVTQFGKPVTLSCSQTLNHNVMYWYQQKSSQAPKLLFHYYDKDFNNEADTPDNFQSRRPNTSFCFLDIRSPGLGDTAMYLCATSGSGTGGSNQPQHFGDGTRLSIL.

The gene calls are TRBV24-1 and TRBJ2-2, with D unclear. The CDR3 is made up of 13 amino acids. Germline values: CDR1 KGHDR, CDR2 SFDVKD. V was shortened by 9 bases and J by 2 bases, with 9 bases between the two germline ends. CDR3 amino acids: CATEQLNTGELFF. CDR3 bases: TGTGCCACCGAACAGCTTAACACCGGGGAGCTGTTTTTT.